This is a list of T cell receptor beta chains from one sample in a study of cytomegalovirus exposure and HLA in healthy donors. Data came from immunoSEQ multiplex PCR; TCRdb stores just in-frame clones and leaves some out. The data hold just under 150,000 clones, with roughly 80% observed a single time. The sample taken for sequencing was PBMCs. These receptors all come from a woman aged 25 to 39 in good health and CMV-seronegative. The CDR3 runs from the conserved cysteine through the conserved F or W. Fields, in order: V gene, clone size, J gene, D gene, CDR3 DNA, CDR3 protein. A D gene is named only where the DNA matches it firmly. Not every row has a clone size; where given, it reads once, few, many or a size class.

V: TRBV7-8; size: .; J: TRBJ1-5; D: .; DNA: TGTGCCAGCAGCGTCCTGCGGAATAGCAATCAGCCCCAGCATTTT; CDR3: CASSVLRNSNQPQHF
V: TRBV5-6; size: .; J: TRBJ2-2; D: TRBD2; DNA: TGTGCCAGCAGCTTGGACGGGGGGGCGAACACCGGGGAGCTGTTTTTT; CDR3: CASSLDGGANTGELFF
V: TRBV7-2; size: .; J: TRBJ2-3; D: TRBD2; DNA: TGTGCCAGCAGCTTGGGCGGGGGGGGGACAGATACGCAGTATTTT; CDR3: CASSLGGGGTDTQYF
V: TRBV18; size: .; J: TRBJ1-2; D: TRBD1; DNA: TGTGCCAGCTCACCGGGACAGGGGGACTATGGCTACACCTTC; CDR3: CASSPGQGDYGYTF
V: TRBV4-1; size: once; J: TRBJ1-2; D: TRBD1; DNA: TGCGCCAGCAGCCACGGTCGGACAGGGGGGAACTATGGCTACACCTTC; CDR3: CASSHGRTGGNYGYTF
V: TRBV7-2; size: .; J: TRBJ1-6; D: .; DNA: TGTGCCAGCAGCCTCCCTAGCAATTCACCCCTCCACTTT; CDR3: CASSLPSNSPLHF
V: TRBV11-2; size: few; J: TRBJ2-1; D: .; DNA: TGTGCCAGCAGCGTTTCGGTCAATGAGCAGTTCTTC; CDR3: CASSVSVNEQFF
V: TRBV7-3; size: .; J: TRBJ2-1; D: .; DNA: TGTGCCAGCAGCTTCGATACAGGGCGGGCCCTCAATGAGCAGTTCTTC; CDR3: CASSFDTGRALNEQFF
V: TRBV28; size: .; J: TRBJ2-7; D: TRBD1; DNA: TGTGCCAGCAGTCTCGGGACAGGCTACGAGCAGTACTTC; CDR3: CASSLGTGYEQYF
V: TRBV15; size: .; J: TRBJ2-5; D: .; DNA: TGTGCCACCAGCAGAGGAATTGGGCAGGTTGAGTACCAAGAGACCCAGTACTTC; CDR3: CATSRGIGQVEYQETQYF
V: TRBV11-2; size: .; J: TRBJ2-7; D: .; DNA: TGTGCCAGCAGCTTAGGTTCAGGGCGGTACGAGCAGTACTTC; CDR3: CASSLGSGRYEQYF
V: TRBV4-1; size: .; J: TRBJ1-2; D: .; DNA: TGCGCCAGCAGCCAAGCAAGTGTGGAGAACTATGGCTACACCTTC; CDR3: CASSQASVENYGYTF